This T cell receptor beta chain comes out of a study of metastatic and nonmetastatic thyroid tumors. About the research overall: Both malignant and benign thyroid patients supplied peripheral blood and tumor or nodule tissue samples, across which the repertoires of these patients were then compared.

This clone was counted ten times or more. No antigen is known for it. A read error is possible here, since a much larger clone lies one base away. This CDR3 is also generated by other DNA sequences in the sample. General observations from the study: Benign nodules reportedly had significantly lower TCR beta diversity than malignant thyroid tumors in blood and tumor.

Germline V gene sequence: CDR1 SNHLY, CDR2 FYNNEI. CDR3 length equals 14 residues. In the authors' workflow: A distant-metastasis classifier for papillary thyroid cancer was built using CDR3 differences across clinicopathological groups. TCRdb ran MiXCR on the PCR reads. The V and J calls were determined by TCRdb, not by the authors. The table lists about 33,000 clones, roughly 19% of them singletons. Thyroid surgery was performed in patients who had received no treatment beforehand. The specimen sequenced was blood. J is TRBJ1-5 and V is TRBV2, with D uncertain. The receptor comes from a male donor with papillary thyroid cancer or a benign thyroid nodule (not recorded which). Some clones in this sample may be carry-over from other donors' samples. Here the CDR3 reads CASRNDYSNQPQHF. DNA for the CDR3: TGCGCCAGCAGGAACGACTATAGCAATCAGCCCCAGCATTTT.